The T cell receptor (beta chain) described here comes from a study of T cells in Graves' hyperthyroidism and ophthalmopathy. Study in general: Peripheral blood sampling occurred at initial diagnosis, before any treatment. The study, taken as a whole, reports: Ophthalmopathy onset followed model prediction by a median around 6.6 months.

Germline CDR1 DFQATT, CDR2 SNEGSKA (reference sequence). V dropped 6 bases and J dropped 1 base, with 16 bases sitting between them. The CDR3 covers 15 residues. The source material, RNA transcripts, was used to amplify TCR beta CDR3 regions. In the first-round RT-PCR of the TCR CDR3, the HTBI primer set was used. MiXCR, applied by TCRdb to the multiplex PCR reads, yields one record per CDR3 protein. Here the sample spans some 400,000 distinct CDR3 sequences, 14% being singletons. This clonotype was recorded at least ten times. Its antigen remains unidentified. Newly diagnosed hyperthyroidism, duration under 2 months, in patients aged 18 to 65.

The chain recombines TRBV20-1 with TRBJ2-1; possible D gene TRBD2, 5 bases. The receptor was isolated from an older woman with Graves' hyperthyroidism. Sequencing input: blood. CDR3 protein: CSASTMDSSYNEQFF. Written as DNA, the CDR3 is TGCAGTGCCTCAACAATGGACTCATCCTACAATGAGCAGTTCTTC.